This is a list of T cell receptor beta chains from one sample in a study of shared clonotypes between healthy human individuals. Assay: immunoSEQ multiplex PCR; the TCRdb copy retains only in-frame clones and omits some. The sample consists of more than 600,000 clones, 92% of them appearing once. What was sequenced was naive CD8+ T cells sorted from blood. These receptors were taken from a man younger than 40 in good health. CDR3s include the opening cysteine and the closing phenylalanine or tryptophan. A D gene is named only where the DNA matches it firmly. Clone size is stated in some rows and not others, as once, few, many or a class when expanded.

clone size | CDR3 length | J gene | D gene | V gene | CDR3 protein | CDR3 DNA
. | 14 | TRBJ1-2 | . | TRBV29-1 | CSVVVEKGVYGYTF | TGCAGCGTTGTGGTGGAGAAGGGCGTCTATGGCTACACCTTC
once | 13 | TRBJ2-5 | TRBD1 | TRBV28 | CASRDRGEETQYF | TGTGCCAGCAGGGACAGGGGGGAGGAGACCCAGTACTTC
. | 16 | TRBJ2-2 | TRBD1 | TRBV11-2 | CASSFTGAASTGELFF | TGTGCCAGCAGCTTCACAGGGGCCGCGAGCACCGGGGAGCTGTTTTTT
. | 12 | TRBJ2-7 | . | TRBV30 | CAWSVGAYEQYF | TGTGCCTGGAGTGTAGGAGCCTACGAGCAGTACTTC
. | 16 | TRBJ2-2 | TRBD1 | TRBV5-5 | CASSFRQGMNTGELFF | TGTGCCAGCAGTTTTCGACAGGGAATGAACACCGGGGAGCTGTTTTTT
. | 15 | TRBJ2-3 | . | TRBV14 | CASSQTGLLRDTQYF | TGTGCCAGCAGCCAAACAGGGTTGTTAAGGGATACGCAGTATTTT
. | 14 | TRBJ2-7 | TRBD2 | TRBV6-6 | CASSGTSRTGEQYF | TGTGCCAGCAGCGGGACTAGCAGAACAGGGGAGCAGTACTTC
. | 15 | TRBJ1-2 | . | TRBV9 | CASSPTRGDNYGYTF | TGTGCCAGCAGCCCTACCAGGGGCGATAACTATGGCTACACCTTC
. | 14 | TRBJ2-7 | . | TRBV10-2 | CASSGITASGEQCF | TGCGCCAGCAGTGGTATTACAGCATCGGGCGAGCAGTGCTTC
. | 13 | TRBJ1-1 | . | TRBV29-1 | CSVRATGRTEAFF | TGCAGCGTCAGAGCTACAGGGAGGACTGAAGCTTTCTTT
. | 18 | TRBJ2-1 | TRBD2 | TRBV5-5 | CASSWEYLAGVSYNEQFF | TGTGCCAGCAGCTGGGAATACCTAGCGGGAGTCTCCTACAATGAGCAGTTCTTC
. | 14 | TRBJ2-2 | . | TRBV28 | CASSLTENTWELFF | TGTGCCAGCAGTCTAACAGAAAACACCTGGGAGCTGTTTTTT
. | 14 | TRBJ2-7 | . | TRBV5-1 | CASSSGQGLYEQYF | TGCGCCAGCAGCAGCGGGCAGGGCCTCTACGAGCAGTACTTC
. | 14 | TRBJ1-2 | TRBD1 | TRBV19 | CASSVGQYVLGYTF | TGTGCCAGTAGTGTGGGACAGTACGTCTTAGGCTACACCTTC
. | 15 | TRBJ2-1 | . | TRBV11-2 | CASSLDRHHSNEQFF | TGTGCCAGCAGCTTAGATCGGCATCATTCGAATGAGCAGTTCTTC
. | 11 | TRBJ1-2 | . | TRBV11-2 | CASSSTFGYTF | TGTGCCAGCAGCTCGACTTTTGGCTACACCTTC
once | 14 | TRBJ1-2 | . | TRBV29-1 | CSVLGEQGRHGYTF | TGCAGCGTTCTGGGGGAACAGGGACGGCATGGCTACACCTTC
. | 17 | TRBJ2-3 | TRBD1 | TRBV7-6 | CASSHAEARGSTDTQYF | TGTGCCAGCAGCCATGCAGAGGCCAGGGGGAGCACAGATACGCAGTATTTT
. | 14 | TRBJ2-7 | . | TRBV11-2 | CASSLVGDSYEQYF | TGTGCCAGCAGCTTAGTAGGAGACTCCTACGAGCAGTACTTC
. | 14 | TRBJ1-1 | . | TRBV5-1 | CASSLRGAHTEAFF | TGCGCCAGCAGCTTACGGGGAGCCCACACTGAAGCTTTCTTT
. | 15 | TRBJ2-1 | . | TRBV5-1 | CASSLTPDGYNEQFF | TGCGCCAGCAGCTTAACACCAGACGGGTACAATGAGCAGTTCTTC
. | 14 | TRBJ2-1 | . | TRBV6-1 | CAVGGGVSYNEQFF | TGTGCCGTGGGCGGAGGGGTCTCCTACAATGAGCAGTTCTTC
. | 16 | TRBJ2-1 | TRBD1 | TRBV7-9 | CASSQMIQGAYNEQFF | TGTGCCAGCAGTCAGATGATACAGGGGGCTTACAATGAGCAGTTCTTC
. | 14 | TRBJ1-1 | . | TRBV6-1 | CASSERGGDTEAFF | TGTGCCAGCAGTGAGAGAGGCGGTGACACTGAAGCTTTCTTT
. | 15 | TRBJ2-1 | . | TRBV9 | CASSVFHYTYNEQFF | TGTGCCAGCAGCGTATTCCATTATACATACAATGAGCAGTTCTTC
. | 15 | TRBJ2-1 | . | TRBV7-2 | CASSLESANNNEQFF | TGTGCCAGCAGCTTAGAATCCGCCAACAACAATGAGCAGTTCTTC
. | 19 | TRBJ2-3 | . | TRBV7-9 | CASSSQRVRGDRPKNTQYF | TGTGCCAGCAGCTCCCAGAGGGTGCGTGGGGACCGCCCAAAAAATACGCAGTATTTT
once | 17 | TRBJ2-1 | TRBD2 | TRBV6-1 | CASSEDIWGLGRNEQFF | TGTGCCAGCAGTGAAGACATTTGGGGACTAGGTCGCAATGAGCAGTTCTTC
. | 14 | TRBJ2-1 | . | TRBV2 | CASSSSGNYNEQFF | TGTGCCAGCAGCAGTAGCGGAAACTACAATGAGCAGTTCTTC
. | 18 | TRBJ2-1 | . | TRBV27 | CASSLSSTTTSSYNEQFF | TGTGCCAGCAGTTTAAGTAGCACAACTACCAGCTCCTACAATGAGCAGTTCTTC
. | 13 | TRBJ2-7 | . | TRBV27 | CASSYDRTYEQYF | TGTGCCAGCAGCTACGACAGGACCTACGAGCAGTACTTC
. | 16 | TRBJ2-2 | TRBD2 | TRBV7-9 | CASSLAGVRYTGELFF | TGTGCCAGCAGCCTTGCGGGAGTTCGATACACCGGGGAGCTGTTTTTT
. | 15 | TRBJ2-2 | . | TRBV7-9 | CASSSQETNTGELFF | TGTGCCAGCAGCTCACAGGAGACTAACACCGGGGAGCTGTTTTTT
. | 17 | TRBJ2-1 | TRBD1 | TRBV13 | CASSPRDRGTSYNEQFF | TGTGCCAGCAGCCCCCGGGACAGGGGAACCTCCTACAATGAGCAGTTCTTC
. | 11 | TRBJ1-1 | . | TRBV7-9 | CASSFEDEAFF | TGTGCCAGCAGCTTTGAAGATGAAGCTTTCTTT
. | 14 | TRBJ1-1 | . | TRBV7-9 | CASSFLTVNTEAFF | TGTGCCAGCAGCTTCCTGACCGTTAACACTGAAGCTTTCTTT
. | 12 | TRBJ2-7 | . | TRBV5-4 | CASSLDTYEQYF | TGTGCCAGCAGCTTGGACACCTACGAGCAGTACTTC
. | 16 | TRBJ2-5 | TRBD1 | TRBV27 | CASSFSRTGRGETQYF | TGTGCCAGCAGTTTTAGTCGGACAGGTCGAGGGGAGACCCAGTACTTC
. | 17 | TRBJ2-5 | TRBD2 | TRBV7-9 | CASSSGLAGGVYETQYF | TGTGCCAGCAGCTCAGGACTAGCGGGAGGGGTTTATGAGACCCAGTACTTC
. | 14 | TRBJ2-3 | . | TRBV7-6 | CASSERRGTDTQYF | TGTGCCAGCAGCGAGCGGAGGGGCACAGATACGCAGTATTTT
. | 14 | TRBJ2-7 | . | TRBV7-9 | CASSPGKSSYEQYF | TGTGCCAGCAGCCCCGGGAAGAGCTCCTACGAGCAGTACTTC
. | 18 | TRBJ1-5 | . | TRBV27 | CASSLSAPHLTSNQPQHF | TGTGCCAGCAGTTTATCCGCACCACACCTAACAAGCAATCAGCCCCAGCATTTT
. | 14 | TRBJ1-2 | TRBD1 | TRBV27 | CASSFTYRGHGYTF | TGTGCCAGCAGTTTCACATACAGGGGGCATGGCTACACCTTC
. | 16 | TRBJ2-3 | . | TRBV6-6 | CASSYSVSEGTDTQYF | TGTGCCAGCAGTTACTCGGTTAGCGAGGGCACAGATACGCAGTATTTT
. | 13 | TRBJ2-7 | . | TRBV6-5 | CATGQGWSYEQYF | TGTGCTACGGGGCAGGGGTGGTCCTACGAGCAGTACTTC
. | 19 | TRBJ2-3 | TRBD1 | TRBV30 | CAWSVSTRPHRGHTDTQYF | TGTGCCTGGAGTGTATCGACCCGACCACACAGGGGGCACACAGATACGCAGTATTTT
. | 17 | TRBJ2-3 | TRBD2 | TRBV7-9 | CASSLSTSGRGSDTQYF | TGTGCCAGCAGCTTAAGTACTAGCGGGAGGGGTTCAGATACGCAGTATTTT